Below are 3 T cell receptor beta chains sequenced from a single sample in a study of Ad26.COV2.S vaccination and SARS-CoV-2 variants. Treatment meaning: some 20 received Ad26.COV2.S at low or high dose, single or two shots; about five received placebo; per-sample allocation not given. Day 63 after the first vaccine or placebo injection was the time point for sampling. Some clones are missing from TCRdb's copy, which holds only in-frame ones; the method was immunoSEQ multiplex PCR. The sample shows roughly 500,000 clones, around 88% of them seen only once. Sequencing was performed on peripheral blood, taken in a trial of Ad26.COV2.S vaccine versus placebo. These receptors were taken from a person aged 18 to 65 who received the Ad26.COV2.S COVID-19 vaccine or a placebo.

The rearrangement joins TRBV27 to TRBJ1-1; no clear D gene. CDR3 size: 16 residues. Germline V gene data show CDR1 as MNHEY and CDR2 as SMNVEV (reference sequence). Trimming took off 3 bases at V and 0 bases at J, with 14 bases between the two ends. CDR3 residues: CASSFSSWGMNTEAFF. The CDR3 nucleotides are TGTGCCAGCAGTTTTTCTTCATGGGGAATGAACACTGAAGCTTTCTTT.

The chain couples TRBV24-1 to TRBJ2-3; 8 positions agree with TRBD1. The CDR3 extends over 15 amino acids. The germline V gene encodes CDR1 KGHDR and CDR2 SFDVKD. V gave up 5 bases and J gave up 2 bases; unmatched junction bases: 5. CDR3 DNA: TGTGCCACCAGTGGCGGACAGGGAAACACAGATACGCAGTATTTT. Translation: CATSGGQGNTDTQYF.

The chain employs TRBV28 and TRBJ1-6; D ambiguous. The germline V gene has CDR1 MDHEN and CDR2 SYDVKM. This CDR3 is 14 amino acids long. Trimming removed 3 bases at V and 0 bases at J, with 3 bases between. CDR3 amino acids: CASSFSSYNSPLHF. DNA for the CDR3: TGTGCCAGCAGTTTTTCCTCCTATAATTCACCCCTCCACTTT.